This is a list of T cell receptor beta chains from one sample in a study of T cell changes during pregnancy in multiple sclerosis. TCRdb's table, derived via immunoSEQ multiplex PCR, lists solely in-frame clones and lacks some. Of 30,000 to 45,000 clones in the sample, 91% were seen once. The sample in question was CD4+ T cells from peripheral blood mononuclear cells, obtained in the second trimester of pregnancy. These receptors all come from a female donor in good health, enrolled as a control in a pregnancy study. Each CDR3 is given with its conserved first and last residue. A D gene is named only where the DNA matches it firmly. The size field is filled for only some rows; it gives once, few, many or a size class.

d_gene	abundance	v_gene	j_gene	CDR3aa	CDR3nt
TRBD1	-	TRBV13	TRBJ2-6	CASSLIQGAVSGANVLTF	TGTGCCAGCAGCTTAATACAGGGGGCGGTTTCTGGGGCCAACGTCCTGACTTTC
TRBD1	-	TRBV10-3	TRBJ2-2	CAITTGTANTGELFF	TGTGCCATAACTACCGGGACAGCGAACACCGGGGAGCTGTTTTTT
TRBD2	-	TRBV5-1	TRBJ2-3	CASSFRTSGGTSTDTQYF	TGCGCCAGCAGCTTTCGGACTAGCGGGGGCACTAGCACAGATACGCAGTATTTT
-	once	TRBV29-1	TRBJ2-2	CSVGSVRNTGELFF	TGCAGCGTTGGGAGCGTACGAAACACCGGGGAGCTGTTTTTT
-	-	TRBV15	TRBJ1-6	CATSRGGPTFSPLHF	TGTGCCACCAGCAGGGGGGGACCGACTTTTTCACCCCTCCACTTT
TRBD2	-	TRBV11-2	TRBJ2-2	CASSLVGLANTGELFF	TGTGCCAGCAGCTTAGTTGGACTAGCGAACACCGGGGAGCTGTTTTTT
-	-	TRBV30	TRBJ1-1	CAWSFLNTEAFF	TGTGCCTGGAGTTTCTTGAACACTGAAGCTTTCTTT
TRBD2	-	TRBV7-2	TRBJ2-3	CASSPRTSGVRYTQYF	TGTGCCAGCAGCCCCAGGACTAGCGGGGTACGTTATACGCAGTATTTT
-	-	TRBV19	TRBJ2-7	CASSISLGAYEQYF	TGTGCCAGTAGTATTTCGTTGGGAGCTTACGAGCAGTACTTC
-	few	TRBV19	TRBJ1-5	CASSRIRGLGEPQHF	TGTGCCAGTAGTCGGATTCGGGGACTTGGGGAGCCCCAGCATTTT
-	-	TRBV2	TRBJ2-7	CASLGQNPLYEQYF	TGTGCCAGCCTAGGACAGAATCCTCTCTACGAGCAGTACTTC
TRBD1	-	TRBV28	TRBJ2-7	CASPPQGASYEQYF	TGTGCCAGCCCCCCCCAGGGGGCAAGCTACGAGCAGTACTTC
TRBD2	once	TRBV5-4	TRBJ2-1	CASSPDLAGVYNEQFF	TGTGCCAGCAGTCCAGACCTAGCGGGAGTTTACAATGAGCAGTTCTTC
TRBD1	-	TRBV7-2	TRBJ2-1	CASSRPQGQGLGEQFF	TGTGCCAGCAGCCGACCACAGGGACAGGGGTTAGGGGAGCAGTTCTTC
-	-	TRBV6-6	TRBJ2-1	CASSYSPGLYNEQFF	TGTGCCAGCAGTTACTCGCCGGGGTTATACAATGAGCAGTTCTTC
-	-	TRBV10-3	TRBJ2-2	CAIRRLEATGELFF	TGTGCCATCAGGAGGCTAGAAGCCACCGGGGAGCTGTTTTTT
TRBD2	-	TRBV9	TRBJ2-3	CASSELAGGPTDTQYF	TGTGCCAGCAGCGAACTAGCGGGAGGGCCAACAGATACGCAGTATTTT
TRBD1	-	TRBV18	TRBJ2-5	CASSPPHRGQETQYF	TGTGCCAGCTCACCCCCCCACAGGGGCCAAGAGACCCAGTACTTC
-	-	TRBV5-4	TRBJ2-7	CASSLGAQNEQYF	TGTGCCAGCAGCTTGGGGGCGCAAAACGAGCAGTACTTC
TRBD2	few	TRBV11-2	TRBJ2-2	CASSTLGTRGPGELFF	TGTGCCAGCAGCACTCTCGGGACTAGGGGACCCGGGGAGCTGTTTTTT
TRBD1	-	TRBV29-1	TRBJ2-2	CSVETGGRAGELFF	TGCAGCGTTGAGACAGGGGGAAGGGCCGGGGAGCTGTTTTTT
TRBD1	-	TRBV5-1	TRBJ2-1	CASSLNGQGAGNEQFF	TGCGCCAGCAGCTTGAACGGACAGGGGGCAGGCAATGAGCAGTTCTTC
TRBD1	-	TRBV28	TRBJ1-2	CASSSMDRANYGYTF	TGTGCCAGCAGTTCGATGGACAGGGCTAACTATGGCTACACCTTC
TRBD2	-	TRBV18	TRBJ2-2	CASSPRTGGGRFAGELFF	TGTGCCAGCTCACCAAGAACGGGAGGAGGGAGATTTGCCGGGGAGCTGTTTTTT
TRBD1	-	TRBV6-5	TRBJ2-7	CAVWTGLREQYF	TGTGCCGTGTGGACAGGGTTGAGGGAGCAGTACTTC
-	-	TRBV2	TRBJ1-5	CASSAEVGNQPQHF	TGTGCCAGCAGTGCGGAGGTGGGCAATCAGCCCCAGCATTTT
-	-	TRBV6-1	TRBJ2-2	CASRQGHGELFF	TGTGCCAGCAGACAGGGCCACGGGGAGCTGTTTTTT
-	-	TRBV5-4	TRBJ2-5	CASSLGSGAKLQETQYF	TGTGCCAGCAGCTTGGGATCAGGGGCCAAGCTTCAAGAGACCCAGTACTTC
TRBD1	-	TRBV5-8	TRBJ2-5	CASSAGTGLQETQYF	TGTGCCAGCAGCGCGGGGACAGGCCTCCAAGAGACCCAGTACTTC
TRBD2	-	TRBV5-5	TRBJ2-7	CASSPGRLAAYEQYF	TGTGCCAGCAGCCCCGGGAGGCTAGCGGCCTACGAGCAGTACTTC
TRBD2	-	TRBV5-1	TRBJ2-5	CASSLLAGGPETQYF	TGCGCCAGCAGCTTACTAGCGGGAGGGCCGGAGACCCAGTACTTC
-	once	TRBV30	TRBJ1-3	CAWISGGGLGNTIYF	TGTGCCTGGATCTCCGGCGGGGGGCTGGGAAACACCATATATTTT
TRBD1	-	TRBV7-2	TRBJ1-5	CASSTDRNQPQHF	TGTGCCAGCAGCACGGACAGGAATCAGCCCCAGCATTTT
-	-	TRBV5-1	TRBJ2-1	CASYQVLNEQFF	TGCGCCAGCTATCAGGTGTTGAATGAGCAGTTCTTC
-	-	TRBV5-5	TRBJ2-5	CASSLEGVPETQYF	TGTGCCAGCAGCTTGGAGGGGGTCCCAGAGACCCAGTACTTC
-	-	TRBV7-8	TRBJ1-1	CASSPVRGTEAFF	TGTGCCAGCAGCCCGGTTCGGGGCACTGAAGCTTTCTTT
TRBD1	once	TRBV5-5	TRBJ1-2	CASSLGPYSTGGDGYTF	TGTGCCAGCAGCTTGGGGCCCTATTCGACAGGGGGAGATGGCTACACCTTC
-	-	TRBV6-1	TRBJ1-1	CASRRGTNTEAFF	TGTGCCAGCAGGAGGGGGACGAACACTGAAGCTTTCTTT
TRBD1	-	TRBV6-1	TRBJ1-6	CASGETGVSSPLHF	TGTGCCAGCGGGGAGACAGGGGTGAGTTCACCCCTCCACTTT
TRBD1	-	TRBV6-5	TRBJ2-5	CASRKTGGPQETQYF	TGTGCCAGCAGAAAGACAGGGGGACCTCAAGAGACCCAGTACTTC
-	-	TRBV2	TRBJ1-4	CASSEALQGEKLFF	TGTGCCAGCAGTGAAGCGCTTCAGGGTGAAAAACTGTTTTTT